These 6 T cell receptor beta chains share one sample of origin, sequenced in a study of cytomegalovirus exposure and HLA in healthy donors. 13 Jbeta primers and 60 Vbeta primers were used for the PCR. Sequenced by immunoSEQ multiplex PCR; TCRdb stores in-frame clones only, minus some. The sample has about 95,000 clones; around 73% are singletons. The sequenced material came from PBMCs. These receptors came from a woman in her forties in good health and CMV-seropositive.

The V gene is TRBV19, the J gene TRBJ1-1, with D possibly being TRBD1 (5 bases). V was pared by 3 bases and J by 4 bases, with 12 bases between. CDR3 length equals 14 residues. CDR1 is LNHDA and CDR2 is SQIVND in the germline V gene (reference sequence). The CDR3 region has the DNA TGTGCCAGTAGTATCCAGGGCTTGGGCACTGAAGCTTTCTTT. It translates to CASSIQGLGTEAFF.

This chain connects TRBV5-6 to TRBJ2-5; a possible D gene is TRBD2 (5 bases). The CDR3 spans 16 residues. Per the germline V gene, CDR1 is SGHDT and CDR2 is YYEEEE. Trimming left V 4 bases short and J 0 bases short, with 16 bases between. The DNA of the CDR3 is TGTGCCAGCAGCCAGATACATTTGGACTACCAAGAGACCCAGTACTTC. This codes for CASSQIHLDYQETQYF.

CDR3 sequence: CASRKLSGTGDNQPQHF. The CDR3 DNA follows: TGTGCCAGCAGAAAACTATCGGGGACAGGGGATAATCAGCCCCAGCATTTT. V usage is TRBV2 and J usage is TRBJ1-5; 10 bases are shared with TRBD1. CDR3 size: 17 residues. V was clipped by 6 bases and J by 4 bases; unmatched bases: 12. Germline V gene sequence: CDR1 SNHLY, CDR2 FYNNEI.

The chain carries TRBV18 and TRBJ1-2; 7 bases are shared with TRBD1. With 3 bases clipped from V and 0 bases from J, the junction kept 7 bases outside the gene matches. Germline CDR1 and CDR2: KGHSH and LQKENI. The length of the CDR3 is 16 residues. The CDR3 loop reads CASSPDRDGANYGYTF. In DNA form, the CDR3 reads TGTGCCAGCTCACCTGACAGGGACGGAGCTAACTATGGCTACACCTTC.

The rearrangement links TRBV6-5 to TRBJ1-6; D uncertain. The germline V gene has CDR1 MNHEY and CDR2 SVGAGI. Trimming removed 6 bases at V and 2 bases at J, with 2 bases between. This CDR3 region has 12 residues. CDR3 DNA sequence: TGTGCCAGCAGCACCTATAATTCACCCCTCCACTTT. This translates into CASSTYNSPLHF.

This clone was counted once. The chain links TRBV5-6 to TRBJ2-5; 7 bases line up with TRBD2. This CDR3 has 14 residues. With 0 bases clipped from V and 4 bases from J, the junction kept 3 bases outside the gene matches. CDR1 and CDR2 from the germline V gene are SGHDT and YYEEEE. The CDR3: CASSLVTSSETQYF. CDR3 DNA: TGTGCCAGCAGCTTGGTGACTAGCTCAGAGACCCAGTACTTC.